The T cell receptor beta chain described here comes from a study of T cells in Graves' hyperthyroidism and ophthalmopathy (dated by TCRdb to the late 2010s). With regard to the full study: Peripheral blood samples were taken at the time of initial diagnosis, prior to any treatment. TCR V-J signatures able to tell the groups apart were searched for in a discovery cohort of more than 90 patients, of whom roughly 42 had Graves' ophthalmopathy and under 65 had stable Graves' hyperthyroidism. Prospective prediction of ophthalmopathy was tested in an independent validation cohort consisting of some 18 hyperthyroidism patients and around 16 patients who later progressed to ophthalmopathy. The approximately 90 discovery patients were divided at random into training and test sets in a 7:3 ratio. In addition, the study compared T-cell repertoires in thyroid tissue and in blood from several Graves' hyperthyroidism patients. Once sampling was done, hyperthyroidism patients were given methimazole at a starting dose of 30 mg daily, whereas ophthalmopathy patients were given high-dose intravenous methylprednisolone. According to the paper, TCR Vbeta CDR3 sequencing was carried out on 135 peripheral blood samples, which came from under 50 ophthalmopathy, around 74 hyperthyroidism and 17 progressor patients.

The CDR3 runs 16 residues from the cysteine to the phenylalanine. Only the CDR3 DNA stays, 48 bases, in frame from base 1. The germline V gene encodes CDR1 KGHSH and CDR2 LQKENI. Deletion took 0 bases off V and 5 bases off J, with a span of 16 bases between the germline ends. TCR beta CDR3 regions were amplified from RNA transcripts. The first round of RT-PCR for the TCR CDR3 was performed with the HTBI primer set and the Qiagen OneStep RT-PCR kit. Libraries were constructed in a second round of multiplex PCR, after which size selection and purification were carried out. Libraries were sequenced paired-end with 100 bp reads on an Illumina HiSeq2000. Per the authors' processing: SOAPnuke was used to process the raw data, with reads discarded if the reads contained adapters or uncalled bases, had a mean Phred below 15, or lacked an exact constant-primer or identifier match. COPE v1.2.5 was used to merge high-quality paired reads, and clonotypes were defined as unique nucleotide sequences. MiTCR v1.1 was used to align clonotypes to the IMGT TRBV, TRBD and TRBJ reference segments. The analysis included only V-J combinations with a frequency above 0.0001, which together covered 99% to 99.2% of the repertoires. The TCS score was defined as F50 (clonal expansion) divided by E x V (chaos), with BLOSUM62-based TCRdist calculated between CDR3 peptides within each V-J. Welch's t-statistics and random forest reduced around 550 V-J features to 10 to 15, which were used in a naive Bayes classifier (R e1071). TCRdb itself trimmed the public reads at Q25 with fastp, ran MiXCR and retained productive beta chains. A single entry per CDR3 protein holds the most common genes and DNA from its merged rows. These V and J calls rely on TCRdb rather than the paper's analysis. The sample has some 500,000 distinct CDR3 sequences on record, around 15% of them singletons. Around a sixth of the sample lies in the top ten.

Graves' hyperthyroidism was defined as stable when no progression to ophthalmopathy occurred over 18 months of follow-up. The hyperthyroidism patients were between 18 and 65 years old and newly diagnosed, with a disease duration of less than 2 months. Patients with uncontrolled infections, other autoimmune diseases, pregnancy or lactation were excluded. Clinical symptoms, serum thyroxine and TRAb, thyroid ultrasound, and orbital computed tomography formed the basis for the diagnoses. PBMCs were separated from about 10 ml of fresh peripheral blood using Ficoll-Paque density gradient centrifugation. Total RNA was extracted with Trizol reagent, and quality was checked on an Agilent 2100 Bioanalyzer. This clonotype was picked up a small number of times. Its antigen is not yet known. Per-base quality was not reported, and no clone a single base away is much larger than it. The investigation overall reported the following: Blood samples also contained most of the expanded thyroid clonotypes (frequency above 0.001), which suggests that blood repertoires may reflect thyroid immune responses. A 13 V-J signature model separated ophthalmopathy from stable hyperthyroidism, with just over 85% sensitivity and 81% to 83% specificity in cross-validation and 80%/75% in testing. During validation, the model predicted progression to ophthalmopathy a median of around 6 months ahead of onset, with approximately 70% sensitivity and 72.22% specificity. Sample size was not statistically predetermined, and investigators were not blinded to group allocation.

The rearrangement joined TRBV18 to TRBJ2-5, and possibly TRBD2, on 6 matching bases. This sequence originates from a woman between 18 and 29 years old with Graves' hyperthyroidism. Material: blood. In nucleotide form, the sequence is TGTGCCAGCTCACCACCCGGCTTAACAGGAGGGGAGACCCAGTACTTC. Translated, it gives CASSPPGLTGGETQYF. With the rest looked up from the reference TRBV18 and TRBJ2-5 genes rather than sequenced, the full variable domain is NAGVMQNPRHLVRRRGQEARLRCSPMKGHSHVYWYRQLPEEGLKFMVYLQKENIIDESGMPKERFSAEFPKEGPSILRIQQVVRGDSAAYFCASSPPGLTGGETQYFGPGTRLLVL.